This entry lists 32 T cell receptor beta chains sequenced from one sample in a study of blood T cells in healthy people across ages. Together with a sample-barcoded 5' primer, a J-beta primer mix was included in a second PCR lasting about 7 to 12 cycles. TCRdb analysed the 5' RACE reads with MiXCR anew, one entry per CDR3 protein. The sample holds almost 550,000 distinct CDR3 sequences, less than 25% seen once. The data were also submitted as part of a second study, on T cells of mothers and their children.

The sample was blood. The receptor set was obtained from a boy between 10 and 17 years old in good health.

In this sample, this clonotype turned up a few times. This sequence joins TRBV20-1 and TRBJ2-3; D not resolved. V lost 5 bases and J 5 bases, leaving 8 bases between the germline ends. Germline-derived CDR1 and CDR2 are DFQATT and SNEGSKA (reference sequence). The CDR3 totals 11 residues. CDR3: CSALMRDTQYF. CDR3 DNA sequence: TGCAGTGCTCTAATGAGAGATACGCAGTATTTT.

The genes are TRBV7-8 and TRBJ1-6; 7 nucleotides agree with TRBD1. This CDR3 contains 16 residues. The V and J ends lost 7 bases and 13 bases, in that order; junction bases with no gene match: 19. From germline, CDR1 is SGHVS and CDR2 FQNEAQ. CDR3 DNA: TGTGCCAGCACTGCCTCACAGGGGCGATTGAGTGTTCCCCTCCACTTT. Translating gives CASTASQGRLSVPLHF.

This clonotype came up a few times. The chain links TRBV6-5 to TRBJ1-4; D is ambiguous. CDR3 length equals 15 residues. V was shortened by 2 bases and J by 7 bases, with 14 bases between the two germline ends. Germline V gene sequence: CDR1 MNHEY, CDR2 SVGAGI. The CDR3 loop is CASSYAYRSGEKLFF. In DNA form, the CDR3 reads TGTGCCAGCAGTTACGCCTATAGGTCGGGTGAAAAACTGTTTTTT.

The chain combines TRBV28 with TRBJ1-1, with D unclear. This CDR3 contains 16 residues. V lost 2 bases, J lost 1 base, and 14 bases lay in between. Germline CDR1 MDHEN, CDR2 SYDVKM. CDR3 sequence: CASSLTQVKPNTEAFF. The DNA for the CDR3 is TGTGCCAGCAGTTTAACGCAGGTAAAACCGAACACTGAAGCTTTCTTT.

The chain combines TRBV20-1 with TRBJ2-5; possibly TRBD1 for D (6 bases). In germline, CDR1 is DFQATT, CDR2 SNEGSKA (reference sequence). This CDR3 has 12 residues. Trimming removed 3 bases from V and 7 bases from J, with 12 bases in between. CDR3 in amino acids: CSARGQDSTQYF. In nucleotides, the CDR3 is TGCAGTGCTAGGGGACAAGACTCGACCCAGTACTTC.

CDR3 sequence reads: CATSDWDFQETQYF. CDR3 nucleotide sequence: TGTGCCACCAGTGATTGGGACTTCCAAGAGACCCAGTACTTC. The chain has TRBV24-1 and TRBJ2-5; possible D gene TRBD2, 6 bases. V shed 2 bases and J shed 1 base, with 7 bases lying between them. This CDR3 has 14 amino acids. CDR1 and CDR2 from the germline V gene are KGHDR and SFDVKD.

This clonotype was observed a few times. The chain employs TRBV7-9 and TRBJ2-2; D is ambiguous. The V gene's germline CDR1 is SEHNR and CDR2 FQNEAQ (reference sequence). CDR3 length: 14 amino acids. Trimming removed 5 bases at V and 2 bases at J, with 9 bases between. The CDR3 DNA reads TGTGCCAGCAGCCGGTCGGCCAACACCGGGGAGCTGTTTTTT. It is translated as CASSRSANTGELFF. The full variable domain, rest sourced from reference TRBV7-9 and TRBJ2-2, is DTGVSQNPRHKITKRGQNVTFRCDPISEHNRLYWYRQTLGQGPEFLTYFQNEAQLEKSRLLSDRFSAERPKGSFSTLEIQRTEQGDSAMYLCASSRSANTGELFFGEGSRLTVL.

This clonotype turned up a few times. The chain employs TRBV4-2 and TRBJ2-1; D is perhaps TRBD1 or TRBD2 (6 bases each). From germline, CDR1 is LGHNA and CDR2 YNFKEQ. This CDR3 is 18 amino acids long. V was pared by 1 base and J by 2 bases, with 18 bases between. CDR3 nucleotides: TGTGCCAGCAGCCAAGGGAGGGGGACCTCGCATGCCTACAATGAGCAGTTCTTC. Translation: CASSQGRGTSHAYNEQFF.

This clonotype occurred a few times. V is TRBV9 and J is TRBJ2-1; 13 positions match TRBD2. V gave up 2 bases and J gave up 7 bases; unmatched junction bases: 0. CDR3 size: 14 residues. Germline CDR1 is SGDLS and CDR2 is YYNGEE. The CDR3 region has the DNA TGTGCCAGCAGCGTGACTAGCGGGAGGAATGAGCAGTTCTTC. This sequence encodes CASSVTSGRNEQFF.

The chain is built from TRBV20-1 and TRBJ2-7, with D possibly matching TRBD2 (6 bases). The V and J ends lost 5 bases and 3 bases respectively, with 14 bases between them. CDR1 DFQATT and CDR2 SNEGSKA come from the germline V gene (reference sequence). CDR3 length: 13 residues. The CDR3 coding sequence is TGCAGTGCTGTACGGGACTCCCTCTACGAGCAGTACTTC. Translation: CSAVRDSLYEQYF.

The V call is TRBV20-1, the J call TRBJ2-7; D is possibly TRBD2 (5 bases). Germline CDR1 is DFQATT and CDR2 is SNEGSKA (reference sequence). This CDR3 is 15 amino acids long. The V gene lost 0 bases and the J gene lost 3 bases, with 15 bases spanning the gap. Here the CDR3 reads CSARDGRYSDYEQYF. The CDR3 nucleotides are TGCAGTGCTAGAGATGGCCGATATAGCGACTACGAGCAGTACTTC.

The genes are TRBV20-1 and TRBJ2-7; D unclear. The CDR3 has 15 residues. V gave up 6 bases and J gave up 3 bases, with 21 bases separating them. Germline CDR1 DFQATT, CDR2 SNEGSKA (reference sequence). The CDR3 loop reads CSAGPPTASFYEQYF. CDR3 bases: TGCAGTGCAGGCCCTCCCACTGCGAGCTTCTACGAGCAGTACTTC.

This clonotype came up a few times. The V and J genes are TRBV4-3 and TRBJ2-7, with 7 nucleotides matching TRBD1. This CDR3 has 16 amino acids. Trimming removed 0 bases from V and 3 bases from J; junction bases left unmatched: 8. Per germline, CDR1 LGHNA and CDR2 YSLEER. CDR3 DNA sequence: TGCGCCAGCAGCCAAGAAACGACAGGGAAAGGCTACGAGCAGTACTTC. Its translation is CASSQETTGKGYEQYF.

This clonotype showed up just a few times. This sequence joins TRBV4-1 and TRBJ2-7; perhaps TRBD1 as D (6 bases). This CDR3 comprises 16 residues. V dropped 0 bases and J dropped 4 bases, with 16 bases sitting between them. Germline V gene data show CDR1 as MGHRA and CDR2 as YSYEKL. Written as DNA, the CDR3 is TGCGCCAGCAGCCAAGATCCCGGACAGTTACCTTACGAGCAGTACTTC. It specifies CASSQDPGQLPYEQYF.

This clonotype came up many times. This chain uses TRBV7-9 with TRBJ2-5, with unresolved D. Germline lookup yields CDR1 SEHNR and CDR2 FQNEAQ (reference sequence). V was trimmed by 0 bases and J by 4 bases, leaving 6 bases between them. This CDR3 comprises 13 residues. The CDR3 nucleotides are TGTGCCAGCAGCTTAGCAGGGATAGAGACCCAGTACTTC. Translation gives CASSLAGIETQYF.

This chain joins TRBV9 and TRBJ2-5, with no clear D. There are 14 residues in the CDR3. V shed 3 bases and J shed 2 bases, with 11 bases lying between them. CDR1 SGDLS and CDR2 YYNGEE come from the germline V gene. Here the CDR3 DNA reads TGTGCCAGCAGCGAGGGATACAGTCAAGAGACCCAGTACTTC. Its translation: CASSEGYSQETQYF. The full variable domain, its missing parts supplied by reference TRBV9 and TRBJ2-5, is DSGVTQTPKHLITATGQRVTLRCSPRSGDLSVYWYQQSLDQGLQFLIQYYNGEERAKGNILERFSAQQFPDLHSELNLSSLELGDSALYFCASSEGYSQETQYFGPGTRLLVL.

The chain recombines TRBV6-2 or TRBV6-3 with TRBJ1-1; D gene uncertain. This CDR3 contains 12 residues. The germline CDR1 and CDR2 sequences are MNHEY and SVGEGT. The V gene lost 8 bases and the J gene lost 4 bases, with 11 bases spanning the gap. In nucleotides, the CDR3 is TGTGCCAGCCGGGAGACCGGCACTGAAGCTTTCTTT. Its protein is CASRETGTEAFF.

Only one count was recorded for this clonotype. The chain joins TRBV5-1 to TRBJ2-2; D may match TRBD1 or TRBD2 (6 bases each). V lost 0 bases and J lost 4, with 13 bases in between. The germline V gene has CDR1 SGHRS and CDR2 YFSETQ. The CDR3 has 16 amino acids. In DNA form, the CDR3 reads TGCGCCAGCAGCTTGGTCGGGGGCGACGGCACCGGGGAGCTGTTTTTT. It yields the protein CASSLVGGDGTGELFF.

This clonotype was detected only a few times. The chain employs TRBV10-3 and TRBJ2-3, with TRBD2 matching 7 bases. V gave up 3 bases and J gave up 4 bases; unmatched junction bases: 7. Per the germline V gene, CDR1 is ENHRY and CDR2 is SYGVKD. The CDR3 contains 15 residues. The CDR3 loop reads CAISEASGDADTQYF. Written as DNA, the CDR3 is TGTGCCATCAGTGAAGCTAGCGGAGATGCAGATACGCAGTATTTT.

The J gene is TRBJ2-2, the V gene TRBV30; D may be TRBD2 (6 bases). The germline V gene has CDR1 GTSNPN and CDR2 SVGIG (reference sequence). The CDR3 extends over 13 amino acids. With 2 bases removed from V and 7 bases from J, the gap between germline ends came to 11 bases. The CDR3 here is CAWSLRRGGELFF. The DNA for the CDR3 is TGTGCCTGGAGTCTGAGGAGGGGCGGGGAGCTGTTTTTT.

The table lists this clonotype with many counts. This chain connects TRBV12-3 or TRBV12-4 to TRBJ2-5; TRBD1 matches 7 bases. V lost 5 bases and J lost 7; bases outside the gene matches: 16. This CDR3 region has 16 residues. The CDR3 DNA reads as TGTGCCAGCAGTGACGGCCGGGACAGAGGGGAGTTGACCCAGTACTTC. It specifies CASSDGRDRGELTQYF.

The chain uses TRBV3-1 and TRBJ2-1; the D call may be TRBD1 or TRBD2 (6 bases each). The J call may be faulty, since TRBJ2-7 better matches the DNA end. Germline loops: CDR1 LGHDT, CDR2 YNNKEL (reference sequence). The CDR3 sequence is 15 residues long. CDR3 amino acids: CASSQPGHGTSEQYF. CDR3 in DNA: TGTGCCAGCAGCCAACCGGGACACGGGACTTCCGAGCAGTACTTC.

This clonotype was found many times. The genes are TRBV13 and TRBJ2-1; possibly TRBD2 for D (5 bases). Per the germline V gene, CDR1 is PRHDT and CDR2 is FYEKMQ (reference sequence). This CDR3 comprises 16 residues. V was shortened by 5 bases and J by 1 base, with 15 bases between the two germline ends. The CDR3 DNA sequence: TGTGCCAGCAGCGGAGGAGTAGCGAATTCCTACAATGAGCAGTTCTTC. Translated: CASSGGVANSYNEQFF.

The CDR3 region has the DNA TGCAGTGCTAGAGATCTCCGGGAGCTCGCCGGTGAGCAGTTCTTC. It specifies CSARDLRELAGEQFF. The chain uses TRBV20-1 and TRBJ2-5; a possible D gene is TRBD2 (6 bases). TRBJ2-1 matches the DNA end more closely, so the J call is doubtful. The CDR3 has 15 residues. CDR1 is DFQATT and CDR2 is SNEGSKA in the germline V gene (reference sequence).

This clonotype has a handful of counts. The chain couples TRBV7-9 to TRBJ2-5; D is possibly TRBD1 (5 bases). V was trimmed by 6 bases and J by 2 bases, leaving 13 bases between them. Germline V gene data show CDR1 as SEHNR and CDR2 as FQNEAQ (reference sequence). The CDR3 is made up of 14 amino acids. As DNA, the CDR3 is TGTGCCAGCAGTCGTACAGGAATACAAGAGACCCAGTACTTC. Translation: CASSRTGIQETQYF.

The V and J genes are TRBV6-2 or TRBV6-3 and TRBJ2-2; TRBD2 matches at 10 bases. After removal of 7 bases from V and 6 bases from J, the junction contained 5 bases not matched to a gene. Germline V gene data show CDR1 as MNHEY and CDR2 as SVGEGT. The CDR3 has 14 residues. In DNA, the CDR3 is TGTGCCAGCACTAGCGGGAGCATCGCCGGGGAGCTGTTTTTT. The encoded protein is CASTSGSIAGELFF.

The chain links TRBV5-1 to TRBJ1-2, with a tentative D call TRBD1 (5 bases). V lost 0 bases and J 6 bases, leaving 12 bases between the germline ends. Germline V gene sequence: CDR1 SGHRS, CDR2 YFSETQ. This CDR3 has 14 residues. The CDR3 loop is CASSLERGGDGYTF. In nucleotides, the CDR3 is TGCGCCAGCAGCTTGGAAAGGGGTGGGGATGGCTACACCTTC.

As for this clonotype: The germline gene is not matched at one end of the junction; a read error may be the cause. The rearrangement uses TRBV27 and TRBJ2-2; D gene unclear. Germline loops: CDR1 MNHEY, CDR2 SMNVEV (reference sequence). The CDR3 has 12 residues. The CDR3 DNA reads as TGTACCAGCAGTTTAAACACCGGGGAGCTGTTTTTT. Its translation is CTSSLNTGELFF.

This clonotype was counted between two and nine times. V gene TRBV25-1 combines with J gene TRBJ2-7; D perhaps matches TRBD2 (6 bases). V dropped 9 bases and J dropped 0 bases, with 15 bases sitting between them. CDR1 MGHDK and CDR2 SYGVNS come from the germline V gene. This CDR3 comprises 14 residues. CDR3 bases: TGTGCCAGTGAAGAGAGGAGGGGCTCCTACGAGCAGTACTTC. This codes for CASEERRGSYEQYF.

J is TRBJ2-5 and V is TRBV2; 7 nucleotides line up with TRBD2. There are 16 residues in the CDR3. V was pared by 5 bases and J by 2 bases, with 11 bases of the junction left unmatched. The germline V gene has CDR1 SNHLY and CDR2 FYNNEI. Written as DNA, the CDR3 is TGTGCCAGCAGTCGAAGTCACCGGGACTATCAAGAGACCCAGTACTTC. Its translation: CASSRSHRDYQETQYF. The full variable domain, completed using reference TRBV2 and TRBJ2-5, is EPEVTQTPSHQVTQMGQEVILRCVPISNHLYFYWYRQILGQKVEFLVSFYNNEISEKSEIFDDQFSVERPDGSNFTLKIRSTKLEDSAMYFCASSRSHRDYQETQYFGPGTRLLVL.

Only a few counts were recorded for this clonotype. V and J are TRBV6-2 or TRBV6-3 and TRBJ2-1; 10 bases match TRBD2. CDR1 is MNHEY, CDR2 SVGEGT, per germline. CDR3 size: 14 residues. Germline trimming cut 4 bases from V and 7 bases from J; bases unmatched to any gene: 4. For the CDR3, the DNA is TGTGCCAGCAGTTCAGCGGGAGGGGGGAATGAGCAGTTCTTC. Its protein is CASSSAGGGNEQFF.

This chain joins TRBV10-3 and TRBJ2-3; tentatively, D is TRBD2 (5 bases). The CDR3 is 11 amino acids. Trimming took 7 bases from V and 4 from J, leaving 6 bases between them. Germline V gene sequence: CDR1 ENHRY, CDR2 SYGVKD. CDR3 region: CAIKAADTQYF. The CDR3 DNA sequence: TGTGCCATCAAAGCGGCAGATACGCAGTATTTT.